The clone carrying this TCR beta chain appeared a single time. Its antigen is undetermined. The data derive from a study of shared clonotypes between healthy human individuals. In the naive CD8 group, cells lacked CD45RO and were positively selected for CCR7, so terminally differentiated effector memory CD45RA+ cells were left out. The V gene's germline CDR1 is SGDLS and CDR2 YYNGEE. The CDR3 has 15 residues. The V end lost 0 bases, the J end lost 9 bases, and 16 bases lay between the germline ends. Study-level points and caveats: Larger estimated richness was generally recorded for naive subsets relative to memory subsets. A handful of donors held about 5% of naive CD4 clonotypes in common. In contrast to clonotypes shared by all four donors, non-shared clonotypes had lower generation probabilities.

Libraries were prepared by immunoSEQ multiplex PCR; TCRdb keeps only in-frame clonotypes and omits some of them. The sample yields some 2.1 million clones, roughly 93% seen once. The sequenced sample consisted of naive CD8+ T cells from PBMCs. The chain joins TRBV9 to TRBJ1-5; possibly TRBD1 for D (6 bases). The origin of this receptor is a man in his late teens or twenties in good health. Some clones in this sample may be carry-over from other donors' samples. The CDR3 sequence is CASSVDGQSSRPQHF. DNA for the CDR3: TGTGCCAGCAGCGTAGACGGACAGTCCTCGAGGCCCCAGCATTTT.